These T cell receptor beta chains were read from a single sample in a study of T cell repertoires in cytomegalovirus infection. TCRdb re-called the reads through MiXCR, storing one row per CDR3 protein. The sample consists of 680,000 or so distinct CDR3 sequences, under 40% of them appearing once. Sequencing was carried out using PBMCs. The receptors were gathered from a human donor in good health (CMV status not recorded). Some clones in this sample may be carry-over from other donors' samples. The CDR3 runs from the conserved cysteine through the conserved F or W. The D gene is left open where the match is weak. Clone size is shown for a subset of rows, as once, few, many or a class of expanded clone.

v_gene,abundance,j_gene,d_gene,CDR3aa,CDR3nt
TRBV20-1,few,TRBJ2-7,-,CSARSPRDTSYEQYF,TGCAGTGCTAGATCCCCCCGGGACACCTCCTACGAGCAGTACTTC
TRBV6-5,-,TRBJ1-6,-,CASSYSQGSSSPLHF,TGTGCCAGCAGTTACTCTCAGGGCTCGAGTTCACCCCTCCACTTT
TRBV12-3/TRBV12-4,-,TRBJ2-7,-,CASRYNDNYEQYF,TGTGCCAGCAGATACAACGACAACTACGAGCAGTACTTC
TRBV28,-,TRBJ1-4,-,CASSTGGGWVSNEKLFF,TGTGCCAGCAGTACCGGAGGAGGGTGGGTCTCTAATGAAAAACTGTTTTTT
TRBV2,-,TRBJ1-1,-,CAVTGPWNTEAFF,TGTGCCGTCACGGGGCCATGGAACACTGAAGCTTTCTTT
TRBV12-3/TRBV12-4,few,TRBJ1-5,-,CASRQREGNQPQHF,TGTGCCAGCAGACAACGGGAAGGCAATCAGCCCCAGCATTTT
TRBV12-3/TRBV12-4,many,TRBJ1-5,-,CASSLTEDQPQHF,TGTGCCAGCAGCTTGACAGAAGATCAGCCCCAGCATTTT
TRBV7-4,once,TRBJ2-1,TRBD1,CAAHTGTGGFEQFF,TGTGCCGCCCACACCGGGACAGGGGGCTTTGAGCAGTTCTTC
TRBV4-1,few,TRBJ1-4,-,CASSQGGRFDNEKLFF,TGCGCCAGCAGCCAAGGTGGACGGTTCGATAATGAAAAACTGTTTTTT
TRBV7-6,many,TRBJ1-5,TRBD1,CASSQRQGSNQPQHF,TGTGCCAGCAGCCAACGACAGGGTAGCAATCAGCCCCAGCATTTT
TRBV10-3,few,TRBJ1-2,-,CAISEGRQASVYGYTF,TGTGCCATCAGTGAGGGGAGACAGGCCTCTGTCTATGGCTACACCTTC
TRBV11-2,-,TRBJ2-5,-,CASSLDQDTGLSMGTQYF,TGTGCCAGCAGCTTAGATCAAGATACAGGGTTGAGTATGGGGACCCAGTACTTC
TRBV7-3,-,TRBJ2-3,-,CASSSGTPSDTQYF,TGTGCCAGCAGCTCCGGGACCCCCTCAGATACGCAGTATTTT
TRBV5-1,-,TRBJ2-7,TRBD2,CASNQQGLGSYEQYF,TGCGCCAGCAACCAACAGGGACTAGGCTCCTACGAGCAGTACTTC
TRBV11-1,-,TRBJ1-1,-,CASSHKSTEAFF,TGTGCCAGCAGCCACAAGTCCACTGAAGCTTTCTTT
TRBV7-6,-,TRBJ1-6,-,CASSLVGRMNSPLHF,TGTGCCAGCAGCTTAGTTGGCAGAATGAATTCACCCCTCCACTTT
TRBV6-5,few,TRBJ1-3,-,CASSYSTGGSGNTIYF,TGTGCCAGCAGTTACTCGACGGGGGGCTCTGGAAACACCATATATTTT
TRBV24-1,few,TRBJ2-3,-,CATSDSGRFTDTQYF,TGTGCCACCAGTGACTCAGGACGGTTCACAGATACGCAGTATTTT
TRBV28,few,TRBJ1-1,TRBD1,CASLTTGQMNTEAFF,TGTGCCAGCTTAACAACGGGACAGATGAACACTGAAGCTTTCTTT
TRBV11-2,-,TRBJ2-7,TRBD1,CASSSTGVEQYF,TGTGCCAGCAGCTCCACAGGGGTCGAGCAGTACTTC
TRBV11-2,-,TRBJ2-7,-,CASIPEMVSPIYEQYF,TGTGCCAGCATCCCCGAGATGGTTTCCCCGATATACGAGCAGTACTTC
TRBV5-4,-,TRBJ1-4,-,CASSLRQGSEKLFF,TGTGCCAGCAGCTTGCGGCAGGGGTCTGAAAAACTGTTTTTT
TRBV6-5,-,TRBJ2-4,TRBD2,CASSYGRVANIQYF,TGTGCCAGCAGCTACGGGAGGGTTGCGAACATTCAGTACTTC
TRBV5-5,-,TRBJ1-6,-,CASSQTRGANNSPLHF,TGTGCCAGCAGCCAGACCCGGGGAGCCAATAATTCACCCCTCCACTTT
TRBV29-1,-,TRBJ2-1,TRBD2,CSVESVAGGLYNEQFF,TGCAGCGTTGAATCGGTAGCGGGAGGGCTCTACAATGAGCAGTTCTTC
TRBV12-3/TRBV12-4,few,TRBJ2-1,-,CASVGGGRNYNEQFF,TGTGCCAGCGTGGGGGGGGGCCGGAATTACAATGAGCAGTTCTTC
TRBV27,-,TRBJ2-5,TRBD1,CASSQGVQETQYF,TGTGCCAGCAGCCAGGGGGTCCAAGAGACCCAGTACTTC
TRBV7-8,many,TRBJ1-1,TRBD1,CASSLRDRNTEAFF,TGTGCCAGCAGCTTACGGGACAGGAACACTGAAGCTTTCTTT
TRBV19,few,TRBJ2-1,-,CASSREGTGYNEQFF,TGTGCCAGTAGTAGAGAGGGGACGGGCTACAATGAGCAGTTCTTC
TRBV7-8,-,TRBJ2-1,TRBD2,CASSWGLGLAVYNEQFF,TGTGCCAGCAGCTGGGGCTTGGGACTAGCGGTCTACAATGAGCAGTTCTTC
TRBV7-8,-,TRBJ2-3,-,CASSGNTQYF,TGTGCCAGCAGCGGTAATACGCAGTATTTT
TRBV20-1,once,TRBJ1-4,-,CSARGGTTNEKLFF,TGCAGTGCTAGAGGAGGGACAACTAATGAAAAACTGTTTTTT
TRBV24-1,few,TRBJ2-3,-,CATSDLYRGATDTQYF,TGTGCCACCAGTGATTTGTATCGGGGGGCCACAGATACGCAGTATTTT
TRBV27,few,TRBJ2-1,-,CASSLSRGGGSEQFF,TGTGCCAGCAGTTTATCTAGGGGGGGCGGATCTGAGCAGTTCTTC
TRBV12-3/TRBV12-4,few,TRBJ2-2,TRBD1,CASSPGTGGTGELFF,TGTGCCAGCAGTCCGGGGACAGGGGGCACCGGGGAGCTGTTTTTT
TRBV4-1,few,TRBJ1-5,TRBD1,CASSQGDRGGGLGNQPQHF,TGCGCCAGCAGCCAAGGTGACAGGGGAGGGGGACTAGGTAATCAGCCCCAGCATTTT
TRBV27,few,TRBJ2-5,TRBD2,CASNPRKSGRGETQYF,TGTGCCAGCAACCCACGCAAAAGCGGGAGGGGAGAGACCCAGTACTTC
TRBV6-1,few,TRBJ2-7,-,CASSSYQGPTYEQYF,TGTGCCAGCAGTTCTTATCAGGGACCTACCTACGAGCAGTACTTC
TRBV12-3/TRBV12-4,-,TRBJ2-3,-,CASSLQGFADTQYF,TGTGCCAGCAGTCTACAGGGTTTTGCAGATACGCAGTATTTT
TRBV10-3,few,TRBJ1-1,-,CAISGKQGGNTEAFF,TGTGCCATCAGTGGAAAACAGGGAGGGAACACTGAAGCTTTCTTT
TRBV7-2,-,TRBJ2-7,TRBD2,CASSSREGYEQYF,TGTGCCAGCAGCTCTCGGGAGGGGTACGAGCAGTACTTC
TRBV10-3,few,TRBJ2-1,-,CAISVGSYNEQFF,TGTGCCATCAGTGTCGGGAGTTACAATGAGCAGTTCTTC
TRBV27,-,TRBJ2-3,-,CASSLSGGLLSSTDTQYF,TGTGCCAGCAGTTTATCGGGGGGACTTCTTTCTAGCACAGATACGCAGTATTTT
TRBV7-2,few,TRBJ2-7,TRBD1,CASSSTGLPYEQYF,TGTGCCAGCAGCTCGACAGGGTTACCCTACGAGCAGTACTTC
TRBV29-1,-,TRBJ2-5,-,CSVDLGVTQYF,TGCAGCGTTGATCTGGGTGTGACCCAGTACTTC
TRBV20-1,-,TRBJ1-5,TRBD1,CSARAWTGHSNQPQHF,TGCAGTGCCCGGGCCTGGACAGGGCATAGCAATCAGCCCCAGCATTTT
TRBV6-5,-,TRBJ2-2,TRBD2,CASSYSISGGPAGELFF,TGTGCCAGCAGTTACTCGATTTCGGGGGGGCCGGCCGGGGAGCTGTTTTTT
TRBV7-8,many,TRBJ1-5,TRBD1,CASSPRDSWFSNQPQHF,TGTGCCAGCAGCCCACGGGACAGTTGGTTTAGCAATCAGCCCCAGCATTTT
TRBV2,-,TRBJ1-6,-,CASRRIKSRQSPRDSPLHF,TGTGCCAGCAGGCGCATTAAGTCCCGACAGTCCCCTCGGGATTCACCCCTCCACTTT
TRBV7-2,-,TRBJ1-1,-,CASSLALVQGNTEAFF,TGTGCCAGCAGCTTAGCGCTAGTACAGGGGAACACTGAAGCTTTCTTT
TRBV7-6,many,TRBJ1-6,-,CASSLGPPRQRHSPLHF,TGTGCCAGCAGCTTAGGACCTCCGCGACAGCGGCATTCACCCCTCCACTTT
TRBV11-2,-,TRBJ2-2,-,CASSIFPEENTGELFF,TGTGCCAGCAGCATATTCCCAGAAGAAAACACCGGGGAGCTGTTTTTT